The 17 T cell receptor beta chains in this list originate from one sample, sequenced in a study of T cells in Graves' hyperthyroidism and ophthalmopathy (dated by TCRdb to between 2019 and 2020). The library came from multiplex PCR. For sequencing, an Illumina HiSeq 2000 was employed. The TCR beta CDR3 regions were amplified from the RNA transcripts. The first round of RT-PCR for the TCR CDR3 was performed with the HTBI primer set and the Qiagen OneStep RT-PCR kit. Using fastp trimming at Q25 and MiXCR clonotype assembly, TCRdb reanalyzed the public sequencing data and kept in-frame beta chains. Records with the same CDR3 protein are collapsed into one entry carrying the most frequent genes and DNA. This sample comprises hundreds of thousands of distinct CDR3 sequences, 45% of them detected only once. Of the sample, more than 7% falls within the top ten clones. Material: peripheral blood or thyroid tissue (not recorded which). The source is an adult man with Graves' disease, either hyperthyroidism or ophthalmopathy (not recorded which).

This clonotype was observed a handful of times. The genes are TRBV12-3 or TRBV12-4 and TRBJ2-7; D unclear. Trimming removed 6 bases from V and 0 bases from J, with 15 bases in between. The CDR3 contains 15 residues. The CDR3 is CASSPNPQSSYEQYF. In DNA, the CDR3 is TGTGCCAGCAGCCCAAACCCACAGAGCTCCTACGAGCAGTACTTC.

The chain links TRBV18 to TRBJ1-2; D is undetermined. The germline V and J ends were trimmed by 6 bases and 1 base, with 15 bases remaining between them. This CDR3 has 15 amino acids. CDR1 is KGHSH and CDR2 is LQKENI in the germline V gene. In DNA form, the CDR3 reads TGTGCCAGCTCCACCTCCTTACCGTATAACTATGGCTACACCTTC. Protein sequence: CASSTSLPYNYGYTF.

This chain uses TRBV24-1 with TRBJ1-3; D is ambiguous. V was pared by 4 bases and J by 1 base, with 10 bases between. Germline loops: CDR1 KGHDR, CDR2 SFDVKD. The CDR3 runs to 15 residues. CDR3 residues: CATSDSLKSGNTIYF. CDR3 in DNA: TGTGCCACCAGTGACAGCTTAAAGTCTGGAAACACCATATATTTT.

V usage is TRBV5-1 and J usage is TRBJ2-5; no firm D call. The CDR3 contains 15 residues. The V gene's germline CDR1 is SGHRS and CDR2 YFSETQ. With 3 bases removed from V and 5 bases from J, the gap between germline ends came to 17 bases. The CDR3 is CASSSTPRSEETQYF. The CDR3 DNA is TGCGCCAGCAGCTCAACACCACGAAGCGAGGAGACCCAGTACTTC.

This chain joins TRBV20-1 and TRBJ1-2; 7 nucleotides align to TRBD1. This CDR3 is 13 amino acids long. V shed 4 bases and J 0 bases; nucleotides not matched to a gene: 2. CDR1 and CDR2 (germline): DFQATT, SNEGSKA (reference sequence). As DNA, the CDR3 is TGCAGTGCTACAGGGGGGGCTAACTATGGCTACACCTTC. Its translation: CSATGGANYGYTF.

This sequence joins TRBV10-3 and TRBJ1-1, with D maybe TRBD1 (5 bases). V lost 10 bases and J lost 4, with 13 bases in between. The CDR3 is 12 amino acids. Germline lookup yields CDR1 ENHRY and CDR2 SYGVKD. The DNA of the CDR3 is TGTGCCAGCGGCCGGAGGGGCACTGAAGCTTTCTTT. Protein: CASGRRGTEAFF.

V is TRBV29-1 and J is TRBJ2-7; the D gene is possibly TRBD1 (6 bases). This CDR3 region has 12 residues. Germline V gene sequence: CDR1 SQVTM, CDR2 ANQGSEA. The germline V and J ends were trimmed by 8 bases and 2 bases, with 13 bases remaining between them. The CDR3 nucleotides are TGCAGCCAATGGACAGATACCTACGAGCAGTACTTC. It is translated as CSQWTDTYEQYF.

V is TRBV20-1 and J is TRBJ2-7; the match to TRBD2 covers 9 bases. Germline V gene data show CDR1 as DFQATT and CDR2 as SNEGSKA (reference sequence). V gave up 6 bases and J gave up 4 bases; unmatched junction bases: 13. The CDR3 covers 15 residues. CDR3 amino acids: CSAPQAGGGGYEQYF. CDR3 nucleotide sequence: TGCAGTGCCCCCCAGGCGGGCGGGGGGGGTTACGAGCAGTACTTC.

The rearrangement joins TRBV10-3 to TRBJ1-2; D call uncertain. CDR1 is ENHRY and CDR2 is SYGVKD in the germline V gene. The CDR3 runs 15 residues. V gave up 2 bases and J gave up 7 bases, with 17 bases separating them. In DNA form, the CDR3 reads TGTGCCATCAGTGAGACGGCAGCTGGGAACACTGGCTACACCTTC. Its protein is CAISETAAGNTGYTF.

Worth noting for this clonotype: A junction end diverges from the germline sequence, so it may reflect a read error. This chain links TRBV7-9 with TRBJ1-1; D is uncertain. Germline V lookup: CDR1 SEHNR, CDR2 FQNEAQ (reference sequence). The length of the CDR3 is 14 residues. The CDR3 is CASSSAPGNTEAFF. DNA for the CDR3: TGCGCCAGCAGCTCGGCCCCAGGGAACACTGAAGCTTTCTTT. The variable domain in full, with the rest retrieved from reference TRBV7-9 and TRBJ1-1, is DTGVSQNPRHKITKRGQNVTFRCDPISEHNRLYWYRQTLGQGPEFLTYFQNEAQLEKSRLLSDRFSAERPKGSFSTLEIQRTEQGDSAMYLCASSSAPGNTEAFFGQGTRLTVV.

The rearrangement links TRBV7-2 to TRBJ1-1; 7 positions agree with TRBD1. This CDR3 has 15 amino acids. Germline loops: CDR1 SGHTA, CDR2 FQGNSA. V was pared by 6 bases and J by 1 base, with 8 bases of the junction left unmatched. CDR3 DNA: TGTGCCAGCAGTTATTTGGGACAGAGGAACACTGAAGCTTTCTTT. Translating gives CASSYLGQRNTEAFF.

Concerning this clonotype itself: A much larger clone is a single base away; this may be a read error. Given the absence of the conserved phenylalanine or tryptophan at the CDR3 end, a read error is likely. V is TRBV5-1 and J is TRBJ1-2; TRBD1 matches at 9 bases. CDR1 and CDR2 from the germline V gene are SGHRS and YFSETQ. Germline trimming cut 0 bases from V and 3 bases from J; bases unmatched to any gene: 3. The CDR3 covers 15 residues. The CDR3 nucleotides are TGCGCCAGCAGCTTGGACACAGGGGGCCACTATGGCTACACCCTC. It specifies CASSLDTGGHYGYTL.

The CDR3 spells CSAGKIQETQYF. As DNA, the CDR3 is TGCAGCGCCGGCAAGATACAAGAGACCCAGTACTTC. This chain connects TRBV29-1 to TRBJ2-5, with D unresolved. Per germline, CDR1 SQVTM and CDR2 ANQGSEA. The CDR3 contains 12 residues. V was clipped by 7 bases and J by 2 bases, with 11 bases between them.

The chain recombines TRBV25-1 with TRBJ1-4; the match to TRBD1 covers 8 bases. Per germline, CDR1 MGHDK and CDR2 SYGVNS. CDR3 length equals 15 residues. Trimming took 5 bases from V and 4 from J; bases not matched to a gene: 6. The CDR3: CASSLWTGHNEKLFF. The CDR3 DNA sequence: TGTGCCAGCAGTCTTTGGACAGGGCATAATGAAAAACTGTTTTTT.

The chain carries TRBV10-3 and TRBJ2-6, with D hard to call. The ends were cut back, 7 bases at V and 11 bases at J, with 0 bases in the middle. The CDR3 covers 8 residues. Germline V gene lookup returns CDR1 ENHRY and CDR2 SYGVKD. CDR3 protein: CAINVLTF. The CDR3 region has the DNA TGTGCCATCAACGTCCTGACTTTC.

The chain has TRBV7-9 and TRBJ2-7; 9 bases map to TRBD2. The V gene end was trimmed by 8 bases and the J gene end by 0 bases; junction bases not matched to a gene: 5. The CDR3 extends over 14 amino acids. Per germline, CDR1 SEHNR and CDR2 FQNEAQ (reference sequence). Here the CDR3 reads CASGGRGGSYEQYF. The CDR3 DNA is TGTGCCAGCGGCGGGAGGGGGGGCTCCTACGAGCAGTACTTC.

The CDR3 DNA is TGTGCCAGCAGTGCCGCGCTGGAGACCCAGTACTTC. Translated, it gives CASSAALETQYF. The J gene is TRBJ2-5, the V gene TRBV7-9; D is ambiguous. Germline CDR1 and CDR2: SEHNR and FQNEAQ (reference sequence). V dropped 6 bases and J dropped 5 bases, with 10 bases sitting between them. The CDR3 sequence is 12 residues long.